The present T cell receptor (beta chain) was sequenced within a study of T-cell memory formation after mild COVID-19. The study, taken as a whole, reports: Most CD4+ clones that shrank were in CM and EM, while CD8+ ones turned up in EMRA. Pre-infection memory showed some responding clones, and this suggested that cross-reactive memory joined. Whether day 37 second-wave clones are SARS-CoV-2-specific was not confirmed.

A 5'RACE reaction primed in the constant segment made cDNA libraries of TCR alpha and TCR beta, and these carried sample barcodes and UMIs. TCRdb reprocessed the 5' RACE reads with MiXCR, giving one entry per CDR3 protein. This table holds approximately 100,000 distinct CDR3 sequences, over 8.5% found once. A remark on this clonotype: Its antigen is undetermined.

Sequencing was done on a sample of PBMCs or a T cell subset sorted from them (not recorded which). The source is a man between 18 and 29 years old who had mild COVID-19 (a few samples of this study predate the infection). Cell type and time point are not known.

The CDR3 is CASSSGLAGFNEQYF. CDR3 in DNA: TGTGCCAGCAGCTCGGGACTAGCGGGATTCAACGAGCAGTACTTC. The rearrangement joins TRBV7-2 to TRBJ2-7; 13 nucleotides line up with TRBD2. Germline values: CDR1 SGHTA, CDR2 FQGNSA. This CDR3 region has 15 residues. The V segment lost 4 bases and the J segment 5 bases; nucleotides outside the gene matches: 5.